This T cell receptor beta chain was identified during a study of T-cell reconstitution after alpha-beta-depleted transplantation in children. This clonotype was found many times. A library of TCRbeta sequences, prepared with unique molecular identifiers, was generated. TCRdb re-analysed the PCR reads in MiXCR, keeping a single row per CDR3 protein. This table has 550,000 to 800,000 distinct CDR3 sequences, over 10% appearing once. The specimen was PBMCs, collected before TCRalphabeta/CD19-depleted stem cell transplant. The sequence came from a girl aged 2 to 10 with congenital amegakaryocytic thrombocytopenia, due to receive a stem cell transplant.

Here the CDR3 DNA reads TGCAGCGTATACCTACCCCCTAGCACAGATACGCAGTATTTT. This gives the protein CSVYLPPSTDTQYF. J is TRBJ2-3 and V is TRBV29-1, with D unclear. CDR1 and CDR2 (germline): SQVTM, ANQGSEA. The CDR3 contains 14 residues. V was clipped by 6 bases and J by 0 bases, with 13 bases between them.